What follows are 10 T cell receptor beta chains derived from one specimen sequenced in a study of technical replicates of blood from a handful of donors. Produced via immunoSEQ multiplex PCR; TCRdb's table is partial and in-frame only. The profile shows 60,000 to 90,000 clones, almost 98% of them singletons. Sequenced sample: T cells isolated from PBMCs. The receptors shown here come from a human donor in good health.

J is TRBJ2-7 and V is TRBV28; 7 bases are shared with TRBD1. The CDR3 covers 19 residues. Germline trimming cut 6 bases from V and 0 bases from J; bases unmatched to any gene: 20. CDR1 is MDHEN and CDR2 is SYDVKM in the germline V gene. The CDR3, as DNA: TGTGCCAGCAGGGGGGTCGGAATGACAGGGTACAAAACCTCCTACGAGCAGTACTTC. This translates into CASRGVGMTGYKTSYEQYF.

V gene TRBV28 combines with J gene TRBJ1-2; 12 bases line up with TRBD1. Looked up from germline, CDR1 is MDHEN and CDR2 is SYDVKM. Trimming took 0 bases from V and 8 from J; bases not matched to a gene: 7. There are 16 residues in the CDR3. DNA of the CDR3: TGTGCCAGCAGTTTATGGGGGGACAGGGGGCTATGGGGCTACACCTTC. Its protein is CASSLWGDRGLWGYTF.

The V gene is TRBV18, the J gene TRBJ1-5; 9 nucleotides agree with TRBD1. CDR3 length: 16 amino acids. V was pared by 6 bases and J by 4 bases, with 10 bases of the junction left unmatched. Germline CDR1 KGHSH, CDR2 LQKENI. CDR3 sequence (DNA): TGTGCCAGCTCCCCAACCGAGGGACAGGGTAATCAGCCCCAGCATTTT. Encoded protein: CASSPTEGQGNQPQHF.

The chain carries TRBV6-1 and TRBJ2-6; possibly TRBD2 for D (5 bases). The CDR3 runs 15 residues. Trimming left V 7 bases short and J 2 bases short, with 12 bases between. Germline V gene lookup returns CDR1 MNHNS and CDR2 SASEGT. As DNA, the CDR3 is TGTGCCAGCATCCCTCCGCGGGCTGGGGCCAACGTCCTGACTTTC. It encodes CASIPPRAGANVLTF.

In DNA form, the CDR3 reads TGCGCCAGCAGTGATACAGGATCCTACAATGAGCAGTTCTTC. This codes for CASSDTGSYNEQFF. The chain uses TRBV10-1 and TRBJ2-1; D may be TRBD1 (5 bases). There are 14 residues in the CDR3. Per germline, CDR1 WNHNN and CDR2 SYGVQD (reference sequence). The V and J ends lost 3 bases and 1 base respectively, with 7 bases between them.

The chain recombines TRBV25-1 with TRBJ2-2, with 9 bases matching TRBD1. The CDR3 totals 14 residues. The germline CDR1 and CDR2 sequences are MGHDK and SYGVNS. V lost 5 bases and J lost 7; bases outside the gene matches: 5. CDR3 sequence: CASSSGTGLGELFF. CDR3 nucleotides: TGTGCCAGCAGTTCCGGGACAGGGCTCGGGGAGCTGTTTTTT.

The V and J genes are TRBV7-9 and TRBJ2-7; possible D gene TRBD2, 6 bases. From germline, CDR1 is SEHNR and CDR2 FQNEAQ (reference sequence). The CDR3 totals 17 residues. Trimming took off 5 bases at V and 4 bases at J, with 24 bases between the two ends. The DNA for the CDR3 is TGTGCCAGCAGCCCAGCGACTAGGAGGGCCGGAGGGTACGAGCAGTACTTC. Its translation is CASSPATRRAGGYEQYF.

The table lists this clone with a count of one. This chain joins TRBV18 and TRBJ2-1; the match to TRBD2 covers 11 bases. This CDR3 contains 16 residues. V was pared by 4 bases and J by 6 bases, with 8 bases of the junction left unmatched. CDR1 is KGHSH, CDR2 LQKENI, per germline. In DNA, the CDR3 is TGTGCCAGCTCACTTACCATAGCGGGAGGGACCAATGAGCAGTTCTTC. Translation: CASSLTIAGGTNEQFF.

Worth noting for this clone: The junction departs from the called germline gene at one end, perhaps through a read error. The CDR3 bases are TGTGCTAGCAGCGCCCCTATTAGCGGGGGGACCCAGTACTTC. It codes for CASSAPISGGTQYF. The V and J genes are TRBV7-7 and TRBJ2-5, with TRBD2 identical over 9 bases. There are 14 residues in the CDR3. From germline, CDR1 is SSHAT and CDR2 FNYEAQ (reference sequence).

V and J are TRBV5-1 and TRBJ1-1; TRBD1 might be the D (5 bases). The CDR3 runs to 15 residues. Germline-derived CDR1 and CDR2 are SGHRS and YFSETQ. V shed 0 bases and J shed 6 bases, with 15 bases lying between them. The CDR3 region is CASSLVSGPDAEAFF. CDR3 coding DNA: TGCGCCAGCAGCTTGGTGTCAGGGCCTGACGCTGAAGCTTTCTTT.